Sequencing of this T cell receptor (beta chain) was carried out in a study of T-cell memory formation after mild COVID-19. Study-level points and caveats: Confirmation of SARS-CoV-2 specificity was lacking for second-wave clones peaking day 37. Detection of some responders pre-infection suggested pre-existing cross-reactive memory T cells participated. A balance of CD4 and CD8 characterized clones contracting day 15 to 85, whereas later expanders leaned CD4+.

This CDR3 spans 14 amino acids. Trimming pared 3 bases from V and 3 bases from J, leaving 11 bases between. CDR1 is ENHRY, CDR2 SYGVKD, per germline. TCRdb redid the calling of the 5' RACE reads with MiXCR, one entry per CDR3 protein. The sample lists roughly 160,000 distinct CDR3 sequences, about 9.9% occurring once. This clonotype occurred a few times. No antigen is known for it. This TCR was recovered from a man aged 18 to 35 who had mild COVID-19 (a few samples of this study predate the infection). Cell type and time point are not known. The V and J genes are TRBV10-3 and TRBJ1-1; D gene uncertain. The sequenced material came from PBMCs or a T cell subset sorted from them (not recorded which). The CDR3: CAISEEVVHTEAFF. In DNA form, the CDR3 reads TGTGCCATCAGTGAAGAGGTAGTGCACACTGAAGCTTTCTTT.